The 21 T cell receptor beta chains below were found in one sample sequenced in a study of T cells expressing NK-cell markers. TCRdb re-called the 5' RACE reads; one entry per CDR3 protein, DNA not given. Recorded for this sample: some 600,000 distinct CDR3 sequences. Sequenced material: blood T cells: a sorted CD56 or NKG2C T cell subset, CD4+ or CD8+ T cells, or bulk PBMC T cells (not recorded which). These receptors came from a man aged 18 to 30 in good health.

This CDR3 is CASSSLAGDKNIQYF. This sequence joins TRBV3-1 and TRBJ2-4; without DNA, the TCRdb call of TRBD2 cannot be checked. Per germline, CDR1 LGHDT and CDR2 YNNKEL (reference sequence). The CDR3 totals 15 residues.

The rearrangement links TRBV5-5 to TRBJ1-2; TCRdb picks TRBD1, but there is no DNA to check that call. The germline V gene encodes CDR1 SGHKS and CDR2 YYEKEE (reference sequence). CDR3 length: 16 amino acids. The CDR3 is CASSAGTGGLNYGYTF.

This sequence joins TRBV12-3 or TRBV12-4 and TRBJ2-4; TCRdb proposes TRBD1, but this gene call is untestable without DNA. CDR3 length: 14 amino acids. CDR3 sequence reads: CASSQTGAKNIQYF.

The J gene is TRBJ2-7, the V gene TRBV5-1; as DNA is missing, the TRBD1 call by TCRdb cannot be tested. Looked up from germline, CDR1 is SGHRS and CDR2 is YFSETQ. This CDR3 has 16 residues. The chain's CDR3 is CASSLVRAESSYEQYF.

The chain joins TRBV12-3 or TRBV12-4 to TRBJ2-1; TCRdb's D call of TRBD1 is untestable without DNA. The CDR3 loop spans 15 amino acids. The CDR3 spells CASSPLGQGVYEQFF.

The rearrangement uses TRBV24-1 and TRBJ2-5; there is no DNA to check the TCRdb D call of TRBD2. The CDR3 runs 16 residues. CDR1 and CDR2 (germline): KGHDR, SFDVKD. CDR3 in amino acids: CATSDDAWAGRETQYF.

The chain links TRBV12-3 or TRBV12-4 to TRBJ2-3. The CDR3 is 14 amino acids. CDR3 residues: CASSLGRAEDTQYF.

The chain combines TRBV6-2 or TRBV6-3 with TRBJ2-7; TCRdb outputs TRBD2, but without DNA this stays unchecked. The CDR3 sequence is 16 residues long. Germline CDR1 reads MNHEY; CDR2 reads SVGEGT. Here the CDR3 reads CASSYGWLVAAYEQYF.

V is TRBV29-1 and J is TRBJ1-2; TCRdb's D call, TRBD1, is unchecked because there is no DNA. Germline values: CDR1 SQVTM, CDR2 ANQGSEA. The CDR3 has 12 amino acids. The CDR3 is CSGDPGDRGYTF. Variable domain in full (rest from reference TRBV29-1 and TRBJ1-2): SAVISQKPSRDICQRGTSLTIQCQVDSQVTMMFWYRQQPGQSLTLIATANQGSEATYESGFVIDKFPISRPNLTFSTLTVSNMSPEDSSIYLCSGDPGDRGYTFGSGTRLTVV.

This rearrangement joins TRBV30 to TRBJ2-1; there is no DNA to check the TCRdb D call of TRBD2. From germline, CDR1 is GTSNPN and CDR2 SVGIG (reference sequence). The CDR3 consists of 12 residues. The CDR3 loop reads CAGRGGPNEQFF. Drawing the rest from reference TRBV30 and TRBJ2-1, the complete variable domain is SQTIHQWPATLVQPVGSPLSLECTVEGTSNPNLYWYRQAAGRGLQLLFYSVGIGQISSEVPQNLSASRPQDRQFILSSKKLLLSDSGFYLCAGRGGPNEQFFGPGTRLTVL.

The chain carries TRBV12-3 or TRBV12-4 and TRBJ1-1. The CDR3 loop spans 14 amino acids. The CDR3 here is CASSLTARRTEAFF.

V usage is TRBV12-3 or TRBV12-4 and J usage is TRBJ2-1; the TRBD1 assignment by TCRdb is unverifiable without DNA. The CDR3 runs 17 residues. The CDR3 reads CASSPPTGTGGNNEQFF.

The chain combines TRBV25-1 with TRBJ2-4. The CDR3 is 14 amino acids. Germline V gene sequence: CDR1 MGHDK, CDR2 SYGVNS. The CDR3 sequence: CASSPEEAKNIQYF.

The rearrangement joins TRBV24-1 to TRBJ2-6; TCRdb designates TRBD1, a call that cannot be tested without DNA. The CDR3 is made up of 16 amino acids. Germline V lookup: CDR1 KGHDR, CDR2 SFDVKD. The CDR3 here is CATSESTGSGANVLTF.

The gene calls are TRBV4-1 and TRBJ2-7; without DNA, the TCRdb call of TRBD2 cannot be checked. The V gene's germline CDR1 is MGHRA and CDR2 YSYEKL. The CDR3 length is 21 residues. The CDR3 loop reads CASSQEYRRGLAGRPGDEQYF.

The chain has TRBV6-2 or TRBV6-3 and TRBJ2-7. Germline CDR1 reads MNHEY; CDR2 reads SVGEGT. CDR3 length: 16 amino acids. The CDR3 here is CASMSRTGISSYEQYF.

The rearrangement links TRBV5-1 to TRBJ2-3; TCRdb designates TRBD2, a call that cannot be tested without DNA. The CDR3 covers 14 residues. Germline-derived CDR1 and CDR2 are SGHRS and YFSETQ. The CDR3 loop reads CASSFSESTDTQYF.

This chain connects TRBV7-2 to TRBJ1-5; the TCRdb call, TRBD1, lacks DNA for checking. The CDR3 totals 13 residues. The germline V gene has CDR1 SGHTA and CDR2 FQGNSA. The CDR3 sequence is CASGQGSNQPQHF.

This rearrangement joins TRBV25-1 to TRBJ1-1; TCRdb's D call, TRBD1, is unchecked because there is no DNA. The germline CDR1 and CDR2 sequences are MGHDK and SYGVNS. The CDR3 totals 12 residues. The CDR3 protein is CASSGSWDRAFF.

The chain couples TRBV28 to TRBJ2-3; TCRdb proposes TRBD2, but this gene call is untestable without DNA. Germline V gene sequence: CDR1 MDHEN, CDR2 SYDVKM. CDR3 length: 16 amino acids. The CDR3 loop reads CASSFRRGGGTDTQYF.

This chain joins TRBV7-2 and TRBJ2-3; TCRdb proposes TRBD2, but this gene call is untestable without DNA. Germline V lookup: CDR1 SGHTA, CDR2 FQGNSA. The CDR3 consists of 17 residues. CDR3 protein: CASSLRGGRLAWDTQYF.